The present entry profiles one TCR beta chain with its context. Its antigen is not identified. The CDR3 contains 13 residues. The V end lost 7 bases, the J end lost 8 bases, and 17 bases lay between the germline ends. Germline CDR1 reads GTSNPN; CDR2 reads SVGIG (reference sequence). This sample is part of a study of tumor-infiltrating lymphocytes in localized non-small cell lung cancer. Study outcomes and limitations: Technical variation could not be separated from intratumor heterogeneity here.

Sequencing was performed with immunoSEQ multiplex PCR; in TCRdb, only in-frame clones are kept and a portion is missing. The data show approximately 24,000 clones, 50% to 70% seen once. This sequence joins TRBV30 and TRBJ1-4; tentative D call: TRBD1 (6 bases). This clonotype was obtained from a human donor with non-small cell lung cancer. Sequenced material: lung tumor tissue. CDR3 coding DNA: TGTGCCTTAGAGGGGGAGCCGCGCGAAAAACTGTTTTTT. It translates to CALEGEPREKLFF.